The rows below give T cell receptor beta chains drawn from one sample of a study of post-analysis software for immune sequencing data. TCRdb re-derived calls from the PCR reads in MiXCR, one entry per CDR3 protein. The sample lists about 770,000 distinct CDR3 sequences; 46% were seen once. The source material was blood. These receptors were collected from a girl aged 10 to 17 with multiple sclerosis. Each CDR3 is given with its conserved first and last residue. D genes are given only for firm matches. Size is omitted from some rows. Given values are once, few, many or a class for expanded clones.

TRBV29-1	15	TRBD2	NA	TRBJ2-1	CSVRDPSGSYNEQFF	TGCAGCGTGAGGGATCCTAGCGGGAGTTACAATGAGCAGTTCTTC
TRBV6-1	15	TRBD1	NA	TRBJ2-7	CASSTLGQGPYEQYF	TGTGCCAGCAGTACCCTTGGACAGGGTCCCTACGAGCAGTACTTC
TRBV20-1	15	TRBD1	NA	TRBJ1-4	CSAPKPGQPNEKLFF	TGCAGTGCTCCTAAGCCGGGACAGCCGAATGAAAAACTGTTTTTT
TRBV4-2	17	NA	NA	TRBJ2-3	CASSQESREVGTDTQYF	TGTGCCAGCAGCCAAGAATCCAGGGAGGTCGGCACAGATACGCAGTATTTT
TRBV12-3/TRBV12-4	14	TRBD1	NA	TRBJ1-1	CASSYDRVLEKAFF	TGTGCCAGCAGTTACGACAGGGTCCTGGAAAAAGCTTTCTTT
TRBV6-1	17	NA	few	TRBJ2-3	CASSPPLTRIGSDTQYF	TGTGCCAGCAGTCCCCCCCTCACTAGAATTGGGTCAGATACGCAGTATTTT
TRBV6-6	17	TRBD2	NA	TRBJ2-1	CASSYRGTSGRIDEQFF	TGTGCCAGCAGTTACCGGGGGACTAGCGGGAGAATCGATGAGCAGTTCTTC
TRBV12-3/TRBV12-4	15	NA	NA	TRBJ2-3	CASSLVGSGTDTQYF	TGTGCCAGCAGTTTGGTCGGGAGCGGGACAGATACGCAGTATTTT
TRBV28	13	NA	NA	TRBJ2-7	CASTPTPAYEQYF	TGTGCCAGCACCCCTACACCAGCCTACGAGCAGTACTTC
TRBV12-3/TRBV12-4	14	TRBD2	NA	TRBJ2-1	CASNTGTSSNEQFF	TGTGCCAGCAATACCGGGACTAGCAGTAATGAGCAGTTCTTC